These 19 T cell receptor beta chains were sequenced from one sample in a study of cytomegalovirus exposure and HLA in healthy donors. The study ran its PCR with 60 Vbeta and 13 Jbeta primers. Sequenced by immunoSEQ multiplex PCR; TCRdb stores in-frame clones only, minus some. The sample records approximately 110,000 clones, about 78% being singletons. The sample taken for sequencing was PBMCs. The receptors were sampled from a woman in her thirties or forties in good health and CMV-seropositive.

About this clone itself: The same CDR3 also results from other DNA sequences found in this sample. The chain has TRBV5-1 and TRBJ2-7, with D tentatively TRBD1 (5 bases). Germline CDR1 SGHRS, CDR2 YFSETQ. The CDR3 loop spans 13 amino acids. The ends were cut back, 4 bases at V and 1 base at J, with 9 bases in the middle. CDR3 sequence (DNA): TGCGCCAGCAGCCTCAGGGTGTCCTACGAGCAGTACTTC. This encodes CASSLRVSYEQYF.

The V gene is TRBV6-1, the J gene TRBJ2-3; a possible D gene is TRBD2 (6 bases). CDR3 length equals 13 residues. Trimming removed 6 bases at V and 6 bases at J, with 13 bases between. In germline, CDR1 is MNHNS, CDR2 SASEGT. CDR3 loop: CASRPTEGDTQYF. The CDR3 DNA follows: TGTGCCAGCAGACCGACGGAGGGGGATACGCAGTATTTT.

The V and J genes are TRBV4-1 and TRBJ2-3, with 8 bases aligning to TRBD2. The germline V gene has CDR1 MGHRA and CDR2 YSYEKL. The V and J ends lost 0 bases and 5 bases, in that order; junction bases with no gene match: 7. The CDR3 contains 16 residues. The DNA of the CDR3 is TGCGCCAGCAGCCAAGATCAGCGGGGGAGGGTAGATACGCAGTATTTT. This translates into CASSQDQRGRVDTQYF.

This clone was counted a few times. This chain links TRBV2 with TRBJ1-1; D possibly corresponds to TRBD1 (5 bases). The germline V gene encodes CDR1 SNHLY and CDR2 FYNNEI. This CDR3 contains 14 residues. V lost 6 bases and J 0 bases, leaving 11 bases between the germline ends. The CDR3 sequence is CASRAGRMNTEAFF. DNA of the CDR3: TGTGCCAGCAGAGCGGGACGGATGAACACTGAAGCTTTCTTT.

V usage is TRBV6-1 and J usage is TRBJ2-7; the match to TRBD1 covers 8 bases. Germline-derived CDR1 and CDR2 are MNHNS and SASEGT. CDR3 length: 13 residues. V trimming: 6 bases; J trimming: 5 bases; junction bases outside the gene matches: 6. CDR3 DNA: TGTGCCAGCAGGATTCCGGACAGGGACGAGCAGTACTTC. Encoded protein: CASRIPDRDEQYF.

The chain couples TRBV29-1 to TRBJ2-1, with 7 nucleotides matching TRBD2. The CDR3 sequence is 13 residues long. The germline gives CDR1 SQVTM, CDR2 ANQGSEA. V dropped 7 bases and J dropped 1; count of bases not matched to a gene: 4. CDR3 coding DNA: TGCAGCGCCTTGGGACTATCCTACAATGAGCAGTTCTTC. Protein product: CSALGLSYNEQFF.

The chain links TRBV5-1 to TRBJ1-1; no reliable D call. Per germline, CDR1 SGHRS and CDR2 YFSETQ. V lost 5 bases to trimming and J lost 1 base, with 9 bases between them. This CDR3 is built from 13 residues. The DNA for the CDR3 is TGCGCCAGCAGATTAGAAGCGAACACTGAAGCTTTCTTT. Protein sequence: CASRLEANTEAFF.

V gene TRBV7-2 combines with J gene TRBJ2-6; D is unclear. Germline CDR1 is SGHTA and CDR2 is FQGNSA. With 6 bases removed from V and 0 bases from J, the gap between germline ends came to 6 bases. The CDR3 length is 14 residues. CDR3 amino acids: CASSRDSGANVLTF. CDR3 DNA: TGTGCCAGCAGTAGAGACTCTGGGGCCAACGTCCTGACTTTC.

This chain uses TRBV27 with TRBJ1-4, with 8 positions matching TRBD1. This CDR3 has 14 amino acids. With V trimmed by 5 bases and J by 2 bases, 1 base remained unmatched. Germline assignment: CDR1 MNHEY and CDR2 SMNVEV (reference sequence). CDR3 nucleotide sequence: TGTGCCAGCAGTAGACAGGGGACTAATGAAAAACTGTTTTTT. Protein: CASSRQGTNEKLFF.

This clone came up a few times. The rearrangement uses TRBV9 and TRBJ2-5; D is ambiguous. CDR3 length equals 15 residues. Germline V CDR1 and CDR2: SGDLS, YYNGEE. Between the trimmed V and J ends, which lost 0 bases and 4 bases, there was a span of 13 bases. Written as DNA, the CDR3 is TGTGCCAGCAGCGTAGAGTCTAGAAATTTAGAGACCCAGTACTTC. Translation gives CASSVESRNLETQYF.

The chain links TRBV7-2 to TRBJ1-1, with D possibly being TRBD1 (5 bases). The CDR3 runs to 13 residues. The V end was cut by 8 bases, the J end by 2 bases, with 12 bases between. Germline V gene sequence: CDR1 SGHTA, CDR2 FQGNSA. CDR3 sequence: CASFWGGNTEAFF. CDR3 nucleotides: TGTGCCAGCTTCTGGGGGGGTAACACTGAAGCTTTCTTT.

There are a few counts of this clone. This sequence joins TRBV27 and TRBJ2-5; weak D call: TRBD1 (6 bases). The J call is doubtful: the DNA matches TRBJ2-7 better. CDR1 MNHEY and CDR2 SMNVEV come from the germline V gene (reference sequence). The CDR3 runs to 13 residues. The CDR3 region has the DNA TGTGCCAGCAGTTTGGGCAGGGGTAGCGAGCAGTACTTC. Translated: CASSLGRGSEQYF.

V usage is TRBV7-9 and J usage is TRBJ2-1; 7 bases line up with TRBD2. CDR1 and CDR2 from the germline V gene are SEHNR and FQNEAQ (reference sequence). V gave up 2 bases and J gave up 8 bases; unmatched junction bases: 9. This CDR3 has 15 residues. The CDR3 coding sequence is TGTGCCAGCAGCTTACTACGACTAGCTTCCTATGAGCAGTTCTTC. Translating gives CASSLLRLASYEQFF.

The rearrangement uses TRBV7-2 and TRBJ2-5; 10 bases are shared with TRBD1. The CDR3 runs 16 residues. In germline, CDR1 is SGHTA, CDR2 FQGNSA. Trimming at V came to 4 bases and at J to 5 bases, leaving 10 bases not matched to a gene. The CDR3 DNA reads TGTGCCAGCAGCTCGATCCGGGACAGGGGTATGGAGACCCAGTACTTC. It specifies CASSSIRDRGMETQYF.

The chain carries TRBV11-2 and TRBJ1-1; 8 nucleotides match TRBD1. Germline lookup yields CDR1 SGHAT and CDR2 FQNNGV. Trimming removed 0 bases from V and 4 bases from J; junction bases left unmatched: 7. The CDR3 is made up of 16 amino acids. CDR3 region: CASSLEIRGPFTEAFF. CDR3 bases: TGTGCCAGCAGCTTAGAGATCAGGGGGCCGTTCACTGAAGCTTTCTTT.

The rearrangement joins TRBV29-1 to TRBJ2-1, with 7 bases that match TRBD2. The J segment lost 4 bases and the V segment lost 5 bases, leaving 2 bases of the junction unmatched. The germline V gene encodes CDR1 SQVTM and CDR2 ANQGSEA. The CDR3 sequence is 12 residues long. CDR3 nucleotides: TGCAGCGTTTGGGGGGGATACAATGAGCAGTTCTTC. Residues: CSVWGGYNEQFF.

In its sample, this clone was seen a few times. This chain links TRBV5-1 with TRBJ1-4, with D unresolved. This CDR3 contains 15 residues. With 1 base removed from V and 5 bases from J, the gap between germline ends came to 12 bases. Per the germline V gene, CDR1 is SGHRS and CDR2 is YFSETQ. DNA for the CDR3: TGCGCCAGCAGCTTGCGTGCGGGATGGAATGAAAAACTGTTTTTT. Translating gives CASSLRAGWNEKLFF.

In DNA form, the CDR3 reads TGTGCCAGCAGTGTCGCAGGGGGATATGAGCAGTTCTTC. It is translated as CASSVAGGYEQFF. V is TRBV6-4 and J is TRBJ2-1; TRBD1 aligns across 7 bases. CDR1 and CDR2 from the germline V gene are MRHNA and SNTAGT. CDR3 length: 13 amino acids. Unmatched junction bases numbered 5, after V lost 4 bases and J lost 8 bases.

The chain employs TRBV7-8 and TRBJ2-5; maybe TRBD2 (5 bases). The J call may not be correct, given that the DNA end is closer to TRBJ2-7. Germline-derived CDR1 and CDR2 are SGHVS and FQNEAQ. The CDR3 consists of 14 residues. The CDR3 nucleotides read TGTGCCAGCAGCTCAATCGGACTCTCTTACGAGCAGTACTTC. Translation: CASSSIGLSYEQYF.